Presented here are 13 T cell receptor beta chains from one specimen sequenced in a study of cytomegalovirus exposure and HLA in healthy donors. Primers: 60 Vbeta forward and 13 Jbeta reverse. Assay used: immunoSEQ multiplex PCR; TCRdb lists only in-frame clones, some missing. The table includes some 170,000 clones, around 75% detected once. Sequencing was done on a sample of PBMCs. The receptors were gathered from a female donor in good health and CMV-seronegative.

The table lists this clone with a count of one. The chain uses TRBV23-1 and TRBJ1-2, with a weak D call TRBD1 (5 bases). TRBV23-1 is sorted into the ORF group, with uncertain function. The CDR3 length is 13 residues. V shed 9 bases and J shed 4 bases, with 15 bases lying between them. The CDR3 nucleotides read TGCGCCAGACAATTTCAGGGTTCCTATGGCTACACCTTC. Translated: CARQFQGSYGYTF.

J is TRBJ2-3 and V is TRBV6-4, with D possibly TRBD1 on 6 matching bases. The CDR3 has 14 residues. Germline V gene sequence: CDR1 MRHNA, CDR2 SNTAGT. V dropped 1 base and J dropped 8 bases, with 13 bases sitting between them. This CDR3 is CASSDLGLRGTQYF. CDR3 DNA: TGTGCCAGCAGTGACTTGGGCCTCAGGGGTACGCAGTATTTT.

This chain links TRBV7-9 with TRBJ2-3; D is undetermined. CDR1 is SEHNR and CDR2 is FQNEAQ in the germline V gene (reference sequence). The V gene lost 3 bases and the J gene lost 4 bases, with 8 bases spanning the gap. The CDR3 has 13 residues. For the CDR3, the DNA is TGTGCCAGCAGCTTTCTAGGTGCAGATACGCAGTATTTT. Its translation is CASSFLGADTQYF.

This clone was counted once. V is TRBV6-1 and J is TRBJ1-1; 8 bases line up with TRBD1. Germline V gene data show CDR1 as MNHNS and CDR2 as SASEGT. The CDR3 extends over 11 amino acids. J lost 11 bases, V lost 7 bases, and 6 bases had no gene match. DNA for the CDR3: TGTGCCAGCACCCCCAGGACAGGGGCTTTCTTT. Translating it yields CASTPRTGAFF.

The chain links TRBV6-1 to TRBJ2-5, with 9 bases that match TRBD1. CDR1 and CDR2 from the germline V gene are MNHNS and SASEGT. V gave up 8 bases and J gave up 3 bases; unmatched junction bases: 4. This CDR3 comprises 13 residues. The CDR3 loop is CASGDRVEETQYF. CDR3 coding DNA: TGTGCCAGCGGGGACAGGGTGGAAGAGACCCAGTACTTC.

The chain uses TRBV6-5 and TRBJ2-1; no reliable D call. V lost 4 bases and J lost 1, with 14 bases in between. CDR3 length equals 16 residues. Germline CDR1 is MNHEY and CDR2 is SVGAGI. CDR3: CASSSTAASSYNEQFF. The CDR3 DNA follows: TGTGCCAGCAGTTCAACCGCCGCTAGTTCCTACAATGAGCAGTTCTTC.

This clone has more than one count but fewer than ten. The rearrangement links TRBV4-1 to TRBJ2-7; D remains ambiguous. This CDR3 region has 15 residues. CDR1 and CDR2 from the germline V gene are MGHRA and YSYEKL. V was clipped by 1 base and J by 7 bases, with 17 bases between them. CDR3 DNA sequence: TGCGCCAGCAGCCAAGCGGCGTTAGCAGTCTGGGAGCAGTACTTC. This sequence encodes CASSQAALAVWEQYF.

The rearrangement links TRBV5-5 to TRBJ2-1; TRBD2 matches 10 bases. The CDR3 consists of 18 residues. The trim removed 0 bases at V and 2 bases at J, leaving 8 bases unmatched. In germline, CDR1 is SGHKS, CDR2 YYEKEE (reference sequence). CDR3 sequence reads: CASSLDVAGGLPYNEQFF. The CDR3, as DNA: TGTGCCAGCAGCTTGGATGTAGCGGGGGGCCTTCCCTACAATGAGCAGTTCTTC.

This rearrangement joins TRBV4-2 to TRBJ2-7; weak D call: TRBD1 (5 bases). The ends were cut back, 1 base at V and 7 bases at J, with 11 bases in the middle. Germline values: CDR1 LGHNA, CDR2 YNFKEQ. This CDR3 is 13 amino acids long. The CDR3 region is CASSQGPQGEQYF. The CDR3 DNA is TGTGCCAGCAGCCAAGGACCCCAGGGAGAGCAGTACTTC.

The V call is TRBV10-3, the J call TRBJ2-7; tentatively, D is TRBD2 (6 bases). CDR3 length equals 13 residues. V lost 9 bases, J lost 0 bases, and 12 bases lay in between. Germline CDR1 ENHRY, CDR2 SYGVKD. The CDR3 sequence is CAISTSNSYEQYF. CDR3 DNA sequence: TGTGCCATTTCGACTAGTAACTCCTACGAGCAGTACTTC.

The chain has TRBV5-1 and TRBJ2-1; 8 nucleotides match TRBD2. This CDR3 spans 16 amino acids. J gave up 5 bases and V 5 bases, and 12 bases lay outside the gene matches. In germline, CDR1 is SGHRS, CDR2 YFSETQ. CDR3 DNA: TGCGCCAGCAGGTATGCGTCCGGGACTAGTGACAATGAGCAGTTCTTC. Protein product: CASRYASGTSDNEQFF.

The gene calls are TRBV4-1 and TRBJ2-7, with D perhaps TRBD2 (6 bases). The V end was cut by 1 base, the J end by 0 bases, with 22 bases between. CDR3 length: 19 amino acids. Germline CDR1 reads MGHRA; CDR2 reads YSYEKL. The CDR3 here is CASSQVGTPSPKPSYEQYF. The CDR3 nucleotides read TGCGCCAGCAGCCAAGTAGGGACTCCCAGCCCAAAACCCTCCTACGAGCAGTACTTC.

The V and J genes are TRBV4-1 and TRBJ2-5; 8 nucleotides line up with TRBD2. After removal of 1 base from V and 5 bases from J, the junction contained 9 bases not matched to a gene. CDR1 is MGHRA and CDR2 is YSYEKL in the germline V gene. The CDR3 consists of 16 residues. The CDR3 loop is CASSQASGGSWETQYF. CDR3 DNA: TGCGCCAGCAGCCAAGCCTCGGGAGGGTCTTGGGAGACCCAGTACTTC.